This TCR beta chain was captured in a study of graft-versus-host responses after intestinal transplantation. Study overall: Each patient got anti-thymocyte globulin induction, then tacrolimus and steroids for around 3 years. Study results and limitations: Subjects displaying graft-donor T cell macrochimerism possessed elevated graft-versus-host to host-versus-graft clonal ratios inside allografts. GvH clones surfaced in recipient marrow, some emerging earlier in ileum or blood.

J lost 9 bases, V lost 5 bases, and 7 bases had no gene match. This CDR3 has 15 residues. The germline gives CDR1 LNHDA, CDR2 SQIVND (reference sequence). To note about this clone: Its antigen remains unidentified.

TCRdb's table, derived via immunoSEQ multiplex PCR, lists solely in-frame clones and lacks some. The sample includes about 110,000 clones, around 94% of them seen just once. The TCR sequence derives from a human donor who was the organ donor for an intestinal transplant. The sample in question was unstimulated CD8+ T cells sorted from spleen or lymph node cells, obtained before transplant. The genes are TRBV19 and TRBJ2-1; 13 bases map to TRBD2. The CDR3 bases are TGTGCCAGTAGTTTACTAGCGGGAGGGACGGCTGAGCAGTTCTTC. It translates to CASSLLAGGTAEQFF.